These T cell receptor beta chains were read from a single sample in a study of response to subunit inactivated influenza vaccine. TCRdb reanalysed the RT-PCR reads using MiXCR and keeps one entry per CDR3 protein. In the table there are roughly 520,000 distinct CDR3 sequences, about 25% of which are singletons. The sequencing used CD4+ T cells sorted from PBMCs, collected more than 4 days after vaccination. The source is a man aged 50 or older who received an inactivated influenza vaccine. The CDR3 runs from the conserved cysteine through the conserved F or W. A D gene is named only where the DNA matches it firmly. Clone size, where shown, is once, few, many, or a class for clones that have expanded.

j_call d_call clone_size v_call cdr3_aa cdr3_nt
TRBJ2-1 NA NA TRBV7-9 CASRPPWRVGIDEQFF TGTGCCAGCAGACCACCCTGGAGGGTAGGGATCGATGAGCAGTTCTTC
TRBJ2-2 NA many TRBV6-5 CASSYGDSWSGELFF TGTGCCAGCAGTTACGGGGACTCGTGGTCCGGGGAGCTGTTTTTT
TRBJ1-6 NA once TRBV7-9 CASSPEDSPLHF TGTGCCAGCAGCCCCGAGGATTCACCCCTCCACTTT
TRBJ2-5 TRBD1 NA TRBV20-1 CSAQPRTGVSMYQETQYF TGCAGTGCCCAACCCAGGACAGGGGTGTCAATGTACCAAGAGACCCAGTACTTC
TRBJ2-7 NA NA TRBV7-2 CASSSQWGLYEQYF TGTGCCAGCAGCTCCCAATGGGGCCTGTACGAGCAGTACTTC
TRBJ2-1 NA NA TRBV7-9 CASSRTPPIYNEQFF TGTGCCAGCAGCCGGACCCCGCCAATCTACAATGAGCAGTTCTTC
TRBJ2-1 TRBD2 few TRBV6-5 CASSYRPSGRGNEQFF TGTGCCAGCAGTTACCGTCCTAGCGGGAGGGGTAATGAGCAGTTCTTC
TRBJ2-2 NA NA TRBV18 CASSPIPLNTGELFF TGTGCCAGCTCACCAATTCCCCTGAACACCGGGGAGCTGTTTTTT
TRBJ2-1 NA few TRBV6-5 CASSYPGTHNEQFF TGTGCCAGCAGTTACCCCGGAACACACAATGAGCAGTTCTTC
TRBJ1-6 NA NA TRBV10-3 CAIKEGDGRNSPLHF TGTGCCATCAAAGAAGGGGACGGTAGGAATTCACCCCTCCACTTT
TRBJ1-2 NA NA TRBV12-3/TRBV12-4 CASSFSAAGSRYTF TGTGCCAGCAGTTTTTCGGCGGCTGGAAGTCGCTACACCTTC
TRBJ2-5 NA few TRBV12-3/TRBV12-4 CASSLAGGPVETQYF TGTGCCAGCAGTTTAGCGGGAGGTCCGGTCGAGACCCAGTACTTC
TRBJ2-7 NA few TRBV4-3 CASSQVWTDSYEQYF TGCGCCAGCAGCCAAGTCTGGACAGACTCCTACGAGCAGTACTTC
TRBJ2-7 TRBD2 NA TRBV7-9 CASSPPSGGRDEQYF TGTGCCAGCAGCCCACCTAGCGGGGGGCGGGACGAGCAGTACTTC
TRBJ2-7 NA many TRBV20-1 CSARQAMAYEQYF TGCAGTGCTAGACAGGCTATGGCCTACGAGCAGTACTTC
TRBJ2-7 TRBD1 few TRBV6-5 CASSYTGTGSHEQYF TGTGCCAGCAGTTACACCGGGACAGGGTCCCACGAGCAGTACTTC
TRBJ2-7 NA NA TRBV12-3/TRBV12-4 CASSSRALDEQYF TGTGCCAGCAGTAGCAGGGCCCTGGACGAGCAGTACTTC
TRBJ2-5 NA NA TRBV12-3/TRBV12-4 CASRRGPNQETQYF TGTGCCAGCAGGCGGGGTCCTAACCAAGAGACCCAGTACTTC
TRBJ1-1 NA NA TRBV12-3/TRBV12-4 CASSLPGGGQGTEAFF TGTGCCAGCAGTTTGCCTGGCGGGGGGCAGGGCACTGAAGCTTTCTTT
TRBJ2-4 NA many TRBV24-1 CANSLYNIQYF TGTGCCAACTCCCTCTATAACATTCAGTACTTC
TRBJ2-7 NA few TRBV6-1 CASSERAGWAYEQYF TGTGCCAGCAGTGAAAGGGCAGGGTGGGCCTACGAGCAGTACTTC
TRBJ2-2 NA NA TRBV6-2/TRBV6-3 CASSTILGELFF TGTGCCAGCAGCACAATCTTAGGGGAGCTGTTTTTT
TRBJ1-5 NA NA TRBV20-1 CSAGFGLNQPQHF TGCAGTGCTGGTTTTGGACTCAATCAGCCCCAGCATTTT